This TCR beta chain was recovered during a study of blood T cell repertoires in COVID-19. Study background: The cDNA or gDNA used as material had been derived from T cells, B-cell-depleted T cells, or PBMCs.

Generated by immunoSEQ multiplex PCR, the TCRdb table keeps only in-frame clones and is missing some. Of around 290,000 clones listed, around 87% are singletons. The CDR3 totals 14 residues. Germline V gives CDR1 LGHNT, CDR2 FRNRAP. Trimming took off 5 bases at V and 4 bases at J, with 14 bases between the two ends. The sequence derives from a woman between 45 and 65 years old who had recovered from COVID-19. The chain joins TRBV12-5 to TRBJ2-5; maybe TRBD2 (5 bases). Material: peripheral blood. CDR3 DNA: TGTGCTAGTGGTGCCGGGGATCCACCAGAGACCCAGTACTTC. As protein: CASGAGDPPETQYF. The full variable domain, with the rest looked up from reference TRBV12-5 and TRBJ2-5, is DARVTQTPRHKVTEMGQEVTMRCQPILGHNTVFWYRQTMMQGLELLAYFRNRAPLDDSGMPKDRFSAEMPDATLATLKIQPSEPRDSAVYFCASGAGDPPETQYFGPGTRLLVL.